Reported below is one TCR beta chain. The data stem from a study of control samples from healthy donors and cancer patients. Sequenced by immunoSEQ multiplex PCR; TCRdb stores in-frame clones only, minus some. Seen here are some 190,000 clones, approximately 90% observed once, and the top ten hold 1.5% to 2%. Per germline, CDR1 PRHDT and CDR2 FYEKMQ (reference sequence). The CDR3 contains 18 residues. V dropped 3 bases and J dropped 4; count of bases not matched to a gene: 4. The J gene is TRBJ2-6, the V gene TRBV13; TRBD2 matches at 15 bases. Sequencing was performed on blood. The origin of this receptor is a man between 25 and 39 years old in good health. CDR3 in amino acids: CASSFGLAGGPGANVLTF. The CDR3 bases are TGTGCCAGCAGCTTTGGACTAGCGGGGGGGCCAGGGGCCAACGTCCTGACTTTC.